One and the same sample provided the 24 T cell receptor beta chains below, sequenced in a study of T-cell memory formation after mild COVID-19. One entry per CDR3 protein results from TCRdb running MiXCR on the 5' RACE reads. The data contain fewer than 700,000 distinct CDR3 sequences, about 20% of them seen just once; the ten biggest clones take up roughly 8.3%. Sequenced sample: PBMCs or a T cell subset sorted from them (not recorded which). Every receptor here comes from an adult woman who had mild COVID-19 (a few samples of this study predate the infection). Cell type and time point are not known.

In its sample, this clonotype was seen a few times. V usage is TRBV5-1 and J usage is TRBJ2-1; D perhaps matches TRBD2 (6 bases). The V end was cut by 2 bases, the J end by 6 bases, with 15 bases between. Germline-derived CDR1 and CDR2 are SGHRS and YFSETQ. This CDR3 is built from 15 residues. CDR3 region: CASSFETRIPNEQFF. The CDR3 nucleotides read TGCGCCAGCAGCTTTGAGACTAGAATCCCCAATGAGCAGTTCTTC. Supplemented by reference TRBV5-1 and TRBJ2-1, the full variable domain reads KAGVTQTPRYLIKTRGQQVTLSCSPISGHRSVSWYQQTPGQGLQFLFEYFSETQRNKGNFPGRFSGRQFSNSRSEMNVSTLELGDSALYLCASSFETRIPNEQFFGPGTRLTVL.

There are a few counts of this clonotype. CDR3 amino acids: CASSLGIQAEQFF. The CDR3 nucleotides read TGTGCCAGCAGCTTGGGTATACAAGCAGAGCAGTTCTTC. The V gene is TRBV5-6, the J gene TRBJ2-1; the D is unclear. Trimming took 0 bases from V and 10 from J, leaving 11 bases between them. CDR3 length equals 13 residues. Looked up from germline, CDR1 is SGHDT and CDR2 is YYEEEE. Based on the CDR3 plus reference TRBV5-6 and TRBJ2-1, the full variable domain is DAGVTQSPTHLIKTRGQQVTLRCSPKSGHDTVSWYQQALGQGPQFIFQYYEEEERQRGNFPDRFSGHQFPNYSSELNVNALLLGDSALYLCASSLGIQAEQFFGPGTRLTVL.

V is TRBV20-1 and J is TRBJ1-2; 9 bases map to TRBD1. J was trimmed by 2 bases and V by 3 bases; bases with no gene match: 4. The CDR3 has 14 residues. The germline CDR1 and CDR2 sequences are DFQATT and SNEGSKA (reference sequence). This chain's CDR3 is CSARRQGGNYGYTF. Here the CDR3 DNA reads TGCAGTGCTAGGAGACAGGGGGGCAACTATGGCTACACCTTC.

This chain links TRBV5-1 with TRBJ2-7, with D tentatively TRBD2 (6 bases). CDR1 SGHRS and CDR2 YFSETQ come from the germline V gene. The CDR3 has 14 amino acids. V shed 0 bases and J shed 3 bases, with 10 bases lying between them. The CDR3 DNA is TGCGCCAGCAGCTTGGTGGAGGGGTACTACGAGCAGTACTTC. Amino acids: CASSLVEGYYEQYF.

The gene calls are TRBV5-4 and TRBJ2-7, with no clear D. Trimming left V 4 bases short and J 0 bases short, with 14 bases between. From germline, CDR1 is SGHNT and CDR2 YYREEE (reference sequence). The CDR3 contains 15 residues. CDR3 protein: CASSPGPKGSYEQYF. DNA of the CDR3: TGTGCCAGCAGCCCCGGGCCTAAGGGCTCCTACGAGCAGTACTTC.

Only a few counts were recorded for this clonotype. This chain joins TRBV5-1 and TRBJ1-1, with a weak D call TRBD1 (5 bases). CDR1 SGHRS and CDR2 YFSETQ come from the germline V gene. The CDR3 consists of 15 residues. Between the trimmed V and J ends, which lost 3 bases and 0 bases, there was a span of 12 bases. CDR3 amino acids: CASSWGGPLNTEAFF. CDR3 sequence (DNA): TGCGCCAGCAGCTGGGGGGGACCCCTGAACACTGAAGCTTTCTTT.

The chain is built from TRBV7-9 and TRBJ2-3, with a possible D match to TRBD2 (6 bases). The V end was cut by 2 bases, the J end by 0 bases, with 12 bases between. The CDR3 consists of 16 residues. Germline CDR1 is SEHNR and CDR2 is FQNEAQ (reference sequence). CDR3: CASSLKAGRSTDTQYF. The CDR3 nucleotides read TGTGCCAGCAGCTTAAAGGCGGGACGGAGCACAGATACGCAGTATTTT.

This clonotype has only a few counts. V and J are TRBV11-2 and TRBJ2-3; 8 bases match TRBD2. The V gene's germline CDR1 is SGHAT and CDR2 FQNNGV. V trimming: 1 base; J trimming: 4 bases; junction bases outside the gene matches: 7. The CDR3 has 16 residues. The CDR3 bases are TGTGCCAGCAGCTTAGTTCTCGGGGGGGTCTCAGATACGCAGTATTTT. Encoded protein: CASSLVLGGVSDTQYF.

CDR3 DNA sequence: TGTGCCAGCAGCCAGACGATAGGAGGAGAGCTGTTTTTT. Its translation is CASSQTIGGELFF. The rearrangement uses TRBV4-2 and TRBJ2-2, with D possibly being TRBD2 (5 bases). The V end was cut by 3 bases, the J end by 11 bases, with 13 bases between. Germline lookup yields CDR1 LGHNA and CDR2 YNFKEQ. The CDR3 length is 13 residues.

This rearrangement joins TRBV4-2 to TRBJ2-2, with 11 bases lining up with TRBD2. V was pared by 1 base and J by 6 bases, with 1 base of the junction left unmatched. Germline V gene data show CDR1 as LGHNA and CDR2 as YNFKEQ. CDR3 size: 15 residues. CDR3 loop: CASSQVAGGPGELFF. As DNA, the CDR3 is TGTGCCAGCAGCCAAGTAGCGGGGGGGCCCGGGGAGCTGTTTTTT.

This clonotype came up a few times. The DNA for the CDR3 is TGTGCCAGCAGCTCCGTAGGGACAGACAATCAGCCCCAGCATTTT. It specifies CASSSVGTDNQPQHF. This chain links TRBV7-2 with TRBJ1-5; 7 bases agree with TRBD1. The CDR3 has 15 residues. The germline gives CDR1 SGHTA, CDR2 FQGNSA. V trimming: 4 bases; J trimming: 3 bases; junction bases outside the gene matches: 6.

J is TRBJ2-7 and V is TRBV7-2, with 8 bases matching TRBD2. V lost 7 bases, J lost 3 bases, and 11 bases stayed unmatched. The CDR3 length is 15 residues. Germline CDR1 is SGHTA and CDR2 is FQGNSA. The DNA for the CDR3 is TGTGCCAGCACCACCCTAGTTGCGGGAGGCTACGAGCAGTACTTC. This gives the protein CASTTLVAGGYEQYF.

Only a few counts were recorded for this clonotype. The V and J genes are TRBV5-6 and TRBJ1-5; D remains ambiguous. Trimming pared 4 bases from V and 0 bases from J, leaving 14 bases between. Germline CDR1 reads SGHDT; CDR2 reads YYEEEE. This CDR3 is 16 amino acids long. CDR3 sequence reads: CASSRRSGYSNQPQHF. The CDR3 DNA sequence: TGTGCCAGCAGCCGACGGAGCGGTTATAGCAATCAGCCCCAGCATTTT.

Only a few counts were recorded for this clonotype. V gene TRBV5-8 combines with J gene TRBJ1-1, with D perhaps matching TRBD1 (5 bases). Germline lookup yields CDR1 SGHTS and CDR2 YDEGEE. The CDR3 covers 15 residues. The V end was cut by 4 bases, the J end by 4 bases, with 17 bases between. CDR3 protein: CASSLWGGRGTEAFF. In DNA form, the CDR3 reads TGTGCCAGCAGCCTCTGGGGCGGAAGGGGCACTGAAGCTTTCTTT.

The rearrangement links TRBV5-6 to TRBJ2-1, with 10 bases matching TRBD1. CDR1 and CDR2 from the germline V gene are SGHDT and YYEEEE. The CDR3 covers 15 residues. V shed 4 bases, J shed 9 bases, and the junction held 10 bases outside the gene matches. The CDR3 nucleotides are TGTGCCAGCAGCAGACCGGGACAGGGGTCTAGTGAGCAGTTCTTC. This codes for CASSRPGQGSSEQFF.

The V gene is TRBV10-3, the J gene TRBJ2-7, with 14 nucleotides matching TRBD2. V gave up 4 bases and J gave up 2 bases; unmatched junction bases: 4. Germline CDR1 is ENHRY and CDR2 is SYGVKD. The CDR3 has 16 residues. The CDR3 DNA is TGTGCCATCAGTGGGACTAGCGGGAGGTCTACCTACGAGCAGTACTTC. Protein sequence: CAISGTSGRSTYEQYF.

This chain joins TRBV5-1 and TRBJ1-1, with TRBD1 matching over 7 bases. Germline lookup yields CDR1 SGHRS and CDR2 YFSETQ. The J segment lost 1 base and the V segment lost 4 bases, leaving 13 bases of the junction unmatched. This CDR3 contains 17 residues. CDR3 DNA sequence: TGCGCCAGCAGCGCAGATTACCCCGGGACAGCGAACACTGAAGCTTTCTTT. This translates into CASSADYPGTANTEAFF.

The V and J genes are TRBV3-1 and TRBJ1-1, with D possibly matching TRBD1 (6 bases). The CDR3 sequence is 13 residues long. V was shortened by 5 bases and J by 4 bases, with 11 bases between the two germline ends. From germline, CDR1 is LGHDT and CDR2 YNNKEL (reference sequence). The DNA for the CDR3 is TGTGCCAGCAGCACACGGACAGCCACTGAAGCTTTCTTT. It encodes CASSTRTATEAFF. Full variable domain (missing parts from reference TRBV3-1 and TRBJ1-1): DTAVSQTPKYLVTQMGNDKSIKCEQNLGHDTMYWYKQDSKKFLKIMFSYNNKELIINETVPNRFSPKSPDKAHLNLHINSLELGDSAVYFCASSTRTATEAFFGQGTRLTVV.

Details on this clonotype: An end of the junction differs from the germline gene, which may be a read error. The chain combines TRBV10-2 with TRBJ1-1, with D uncertain. CDR1 and CDR2 (germline): WSHSY, SAAADI. CDR3 length: 12 residues. The CDR3 coding sequence is TGCGCCAGCAGTGAGGGGAACCCTGAAGCTTTCTTT. Translating it yields CASSEGNPEAFF.

This clonotype was counted only a few times. This chain links TRBV7-9 with TRBJ2-7; 7 bases are shared with TRBD1. Trimming took 6 bases from V and 6 from J; bases not matched to a gene: 11. CDR3 length: 14 amino acids. Germline lookup yields CDR1 SEHNR and CDR2 FQNEAQ (reference sequence). CDR3 protein: CASSQDRDSPEQYF. CDR3 sequence (DNA): TGTGCCAGCAGTCAAGACCGGGACAGTCCCGAGCAGTACTTC.

This clonotype was seen only a few times. The V gene is TRBV11-2, the J gene TRBJ1-2; D is unresolved. V was trimmed by 0 bases and J by 4 bases, leaving 12 bases between them. This CDR3 region has 15 residues. The V gene's germline CDR1 is SGHAT and CDR2 FQNNGV. CDR3 loop: CASSLDHVGSYGYTF. The DNA of the CDR3 is TGTGCCAGCAGCTTAGATCACGTGGGGAGCTATGGCTACACCTTC.

The J gene is TRBJ2-5, the V gene TRBV15; D possibly corresponds to TRBD1 (5 bases). Trimming took off 0 bases at V and 6 bases at J, with 11 bases between the two ends. Germline V lookup: CDR1 LNHNV, CDR2 YYDKDF (reference sequence). The CDR3 is 14 residues long. The CDR3 here is CATSRDSSGKTQYF. The CDR3 nucleotides read TGTGCCACCAGCAGAGATAGTTCAGGGAAGACCCAGTACTTC. Complete variable domain (other parts from reference TRBV15 and TRBJ2-5): DAMVIQNPRYQVTQFGKPVTLSCSQTLNHNVMYWYQQKSSQAPKLLFHYYDKDFNNEADTPDNFQSRRPNTSFCFLDIRSPGLGDTAMYLCATSRDSSGKTQYFGPGTRLLVL.

J is TRBJ2-5 and V is TRBV9; 9 bases are a match to TRBD2. CDR3 length: 18 residues. Germline V CDR1 and CDR2: SGDLS, YYNGEE. V dropped 0 bases and J dropped 1; count of bases not matched to a gene: 10. CDR3 in amino acids: CASSVGVASGVAQETQYF. The CDR3 coding sequence is TGTGCCAGCAGCGTAGGGGTGGCTAGCGGGGTGGCCCAAGAGACCCAGTACTTC.

The chain links TRBV6-2 or TRBV6-3 to TRBJ2-1; 10 bases agree with TRBD2. This CDR3 is 14 amino acids long. The J segment lost 9 bases and the V segment lost 6 bases, leaving 8 bases of the junction unmatched. Per the germline V gene, CDR1 is MNHEY and CDR2 is SVGEGT. The CDR3 DNA sequence: TGTGCCAGCAGACAAAGCGGGAGGGTTAGTGAGCAGTTCTTC. Amino acid sequence: CASRQSGRVSEQFF.